This T cell receptor beta chain derives from a study of T-cell reconstitution after alpha-beta-depleted transplantation in children. Preparing the TCRbeta library involved the use of unique molecular identifiers. TCRdb re-analysed the PCR reads in MiXCR, keeping a single row per CDR3 protein. Of a few hundred thousand distinct CDR3 sequences in the sample, approximately 13% were seen once. Germline CDR1 is MNHEY and CDR2 is SVGAGI. There are 14 residues in the CDR3. V dropped 0 bases and J dropped 7 bases, with 12 bases sitting between them. The J gene is TRBJ1-2, the V gene TRBV6-5; possibly TRBD1 for D (6 bases). The receptor was derived from a human donor who donated a stem cell graft to a child with combined immunodeficiency. Sample: PBMCs from the stem cell graft donor, taken from the stem cell graft. The CDR3 spells CASSYSMGARGYTF. CDR3 coding DNA: TGTGCCAGCAGTTACTCGATGGGGGCGCGTGGCTACACCTTC.